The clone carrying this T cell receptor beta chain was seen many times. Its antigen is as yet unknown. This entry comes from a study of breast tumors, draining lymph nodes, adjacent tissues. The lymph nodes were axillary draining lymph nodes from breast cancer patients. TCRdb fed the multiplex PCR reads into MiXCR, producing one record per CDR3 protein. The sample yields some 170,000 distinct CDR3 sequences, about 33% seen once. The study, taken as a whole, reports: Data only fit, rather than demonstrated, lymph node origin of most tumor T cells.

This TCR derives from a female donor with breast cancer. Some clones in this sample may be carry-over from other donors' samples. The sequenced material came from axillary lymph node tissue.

The CDR3 loop is CASSLVSNYGYTF. CDR3 DNA sequence: TGTGCCAGCAGCTTGGTCTCTAACTATGGCTACACCTTC. The chain links TRBV5-8 to TRBJ1-2, with unresolved D. The germline gives CDR1 SGHTS, CDR2 YDEGEE. V was trimmed by 0 bases and J by 0 bases, leaving 3 bases between them. The CDR3 runs 13 residues. The complete variable domain, with remaining parts taken from reference TRBV5-8 and TRBJ1-2, reads EAGVTQSPTHLIKTRGQQATLRCSPISGHTSVYWYQQALGLGLQFLLWYDEGEERNRGNFPPRFSGRQFPNYSSELNVNALELEDSALYLCASSLVSNYGYTFGSGTRLTVV.